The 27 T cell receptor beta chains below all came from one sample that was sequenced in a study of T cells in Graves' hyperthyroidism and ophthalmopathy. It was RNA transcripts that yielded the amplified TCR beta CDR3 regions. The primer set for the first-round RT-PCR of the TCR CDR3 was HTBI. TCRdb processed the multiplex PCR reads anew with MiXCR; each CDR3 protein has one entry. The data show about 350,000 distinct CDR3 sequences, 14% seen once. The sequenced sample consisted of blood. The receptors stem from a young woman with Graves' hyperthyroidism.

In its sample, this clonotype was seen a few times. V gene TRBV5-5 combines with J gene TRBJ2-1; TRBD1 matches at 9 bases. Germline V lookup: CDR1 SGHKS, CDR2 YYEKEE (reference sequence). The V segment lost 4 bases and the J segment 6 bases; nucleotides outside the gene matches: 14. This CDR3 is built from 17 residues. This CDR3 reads CASSPELRDRESNEQFF. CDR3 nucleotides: TGTGCCAGCAGCCCGGAATTGCGGGACAGGGAGAGCAATGAGCAGTTCTTC.

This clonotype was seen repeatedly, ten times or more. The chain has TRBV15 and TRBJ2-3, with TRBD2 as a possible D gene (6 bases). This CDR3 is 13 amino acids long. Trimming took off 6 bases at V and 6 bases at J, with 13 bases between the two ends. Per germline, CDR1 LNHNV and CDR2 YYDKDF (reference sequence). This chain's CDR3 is CATSGGGVDTQYF. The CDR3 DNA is TGTGCCACCAGTGGGGGAGGAGTGGATACGCAGTATTTT.

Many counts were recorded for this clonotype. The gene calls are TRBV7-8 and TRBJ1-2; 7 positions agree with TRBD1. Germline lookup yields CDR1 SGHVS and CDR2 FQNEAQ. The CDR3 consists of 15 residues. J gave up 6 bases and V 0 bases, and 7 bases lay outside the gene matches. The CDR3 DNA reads TGTGCCAGCAGCTTAGCTAGGGGGCTTGGGGATGGCTACACCTTC. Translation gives CASSLARGLGDGYTF.

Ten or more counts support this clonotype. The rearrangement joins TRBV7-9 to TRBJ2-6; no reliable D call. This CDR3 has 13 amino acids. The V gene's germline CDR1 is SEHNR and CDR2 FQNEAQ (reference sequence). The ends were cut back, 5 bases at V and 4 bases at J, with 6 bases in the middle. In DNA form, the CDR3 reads TGTGCCAGCAGCCCTGTGGGGGCCAACGTCCTGACTTTC. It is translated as CASSPVGANVLTF.

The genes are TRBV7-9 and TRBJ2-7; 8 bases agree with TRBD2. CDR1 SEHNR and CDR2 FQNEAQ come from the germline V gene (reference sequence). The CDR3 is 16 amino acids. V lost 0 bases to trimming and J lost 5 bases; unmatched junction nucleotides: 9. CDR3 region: CASSLAVGTRFDEQYF. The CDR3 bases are TGTGCCAGCAGCTTAGCGGTCGGGACTAGGTTTGACGAGCAGTACTTC.

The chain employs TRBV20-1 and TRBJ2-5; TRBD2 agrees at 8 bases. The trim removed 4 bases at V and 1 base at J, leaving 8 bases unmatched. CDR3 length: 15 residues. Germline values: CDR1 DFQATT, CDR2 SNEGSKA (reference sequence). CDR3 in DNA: TGCAGTGCTATTCCCCGGGGGGGGGTCCAAGAGACCCAGTACTTC. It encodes CSAIPRGGVQETQYF.

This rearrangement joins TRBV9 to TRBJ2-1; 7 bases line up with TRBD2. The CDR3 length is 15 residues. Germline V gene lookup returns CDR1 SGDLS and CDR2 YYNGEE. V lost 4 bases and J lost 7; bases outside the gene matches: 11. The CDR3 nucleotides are TGTGCCAGCAGCACCTCCGGGACTATCCTAAATGAGCAGTTCTTC. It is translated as CASSTSGTILNEQFF.

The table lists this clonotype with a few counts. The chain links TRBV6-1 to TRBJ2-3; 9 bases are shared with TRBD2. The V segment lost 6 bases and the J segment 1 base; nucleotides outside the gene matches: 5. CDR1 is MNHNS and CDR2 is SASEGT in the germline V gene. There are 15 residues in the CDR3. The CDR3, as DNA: TGTGCCAGCAGGCGGGAGGGAGGGCGCACAGATACGCAGTATTTT. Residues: CASRREGGRTDTQYF.

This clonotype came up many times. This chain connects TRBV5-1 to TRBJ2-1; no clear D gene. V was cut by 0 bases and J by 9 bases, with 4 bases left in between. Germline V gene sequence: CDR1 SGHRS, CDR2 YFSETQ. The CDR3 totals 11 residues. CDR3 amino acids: CASSLVTEQFF. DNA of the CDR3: TGCGCCAGCAGCTTGGTTACTGAGCAGTTCTTC.

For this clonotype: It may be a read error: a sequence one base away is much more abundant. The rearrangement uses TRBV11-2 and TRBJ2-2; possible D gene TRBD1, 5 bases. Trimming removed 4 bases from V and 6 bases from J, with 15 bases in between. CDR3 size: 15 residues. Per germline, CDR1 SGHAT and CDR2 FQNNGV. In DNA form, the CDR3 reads TGTGCCAGCAGCTCCCCGGAAGGGGCGGCCGGGGAGCTGTTTTTT. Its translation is CASSSPEGAAGELFF. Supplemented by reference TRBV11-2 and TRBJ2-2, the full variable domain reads EAGVAQSPRYKIIEKRQSVAFWCNPISGHATLYWYQQILGQGPKLLIQFQNNGVVDDSQLPKDRFSAERLKGVDSTLKIQPAKLEDSAVYLCASSSPEGAAGELFFGEGSRLTVL.

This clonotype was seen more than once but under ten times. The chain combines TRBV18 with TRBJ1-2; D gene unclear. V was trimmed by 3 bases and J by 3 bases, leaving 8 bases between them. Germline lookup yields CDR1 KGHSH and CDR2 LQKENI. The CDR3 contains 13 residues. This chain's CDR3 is CASSPGSDYGYTF. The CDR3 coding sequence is TGTGCCAGCTCACCGGGGTCCGACTATGGCTACACCTTC.

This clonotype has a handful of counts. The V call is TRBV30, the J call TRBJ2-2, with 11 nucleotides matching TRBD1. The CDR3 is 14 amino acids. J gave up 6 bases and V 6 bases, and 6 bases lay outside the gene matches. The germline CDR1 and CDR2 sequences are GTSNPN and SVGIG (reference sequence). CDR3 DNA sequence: TGTGCCTGCAGGACAGGGGGCGAGGCCGGGGAGCTGTTTTTT. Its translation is CACRTGGEAGELFF. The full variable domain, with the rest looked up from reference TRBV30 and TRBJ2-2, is SQTIHQWPATLVQPVGSPLSLECTVEGTSNPNLYWYRQAAGRGLQLLFYSVGIGQISSEVPQNLSASRPQDRQFILSSKKLLLSDSGFYLCACRTGGEAGELFFGEGSRLTVL.

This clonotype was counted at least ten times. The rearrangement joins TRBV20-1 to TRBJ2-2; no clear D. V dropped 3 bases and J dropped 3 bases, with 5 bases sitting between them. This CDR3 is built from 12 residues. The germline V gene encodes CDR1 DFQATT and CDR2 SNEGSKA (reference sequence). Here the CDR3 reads CSASQDTGELFF. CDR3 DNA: TGCAGTGCTAGTCAAGACACCGGGGAGCTGTTTTTT.

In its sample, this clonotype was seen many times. CDR3: CASSQDSGLHEAFF. In DNA form, the CDR3 reads TGTGCCAGCAGCCAAGATTCGGGCCTCCATGAAGCTTTCTTT. This chain links TRBV3-1 with TRBJ1-1, with D unresolved. V lost 0 bases and J 7 bases, leaving 12 bases between the germline ends. Looked up from germline, CDR1 is LGHDT and CDR2 is YNNKEL (reference sequence). There are 14 residues in the CDR3.

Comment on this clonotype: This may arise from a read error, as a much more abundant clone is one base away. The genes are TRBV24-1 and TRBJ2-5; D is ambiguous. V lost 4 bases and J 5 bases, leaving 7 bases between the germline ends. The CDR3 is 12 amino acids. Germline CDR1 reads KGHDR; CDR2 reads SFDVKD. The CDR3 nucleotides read TGTGCCACCAGTGACGGCAGTGAGACCCAGTACTTC. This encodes CATSDGSETQYF.

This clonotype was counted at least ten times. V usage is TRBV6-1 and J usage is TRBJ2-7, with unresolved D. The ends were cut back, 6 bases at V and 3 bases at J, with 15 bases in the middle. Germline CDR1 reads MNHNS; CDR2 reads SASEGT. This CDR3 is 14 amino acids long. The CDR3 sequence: CASRSDGTHYEQYF. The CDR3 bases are TGTGCCAGCAGGTCGGACGGAACCCACTACGAGCAGTACTTC.

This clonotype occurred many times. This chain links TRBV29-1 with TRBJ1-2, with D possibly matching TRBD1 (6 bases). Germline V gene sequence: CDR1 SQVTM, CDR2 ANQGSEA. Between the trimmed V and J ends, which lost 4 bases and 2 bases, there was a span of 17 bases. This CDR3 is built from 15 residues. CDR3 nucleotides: TGCAGCGTTGGTTCCCATTCCACAGGGAACTATGGCTACACCTTC. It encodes CSVGSHSTGNYGYTF.

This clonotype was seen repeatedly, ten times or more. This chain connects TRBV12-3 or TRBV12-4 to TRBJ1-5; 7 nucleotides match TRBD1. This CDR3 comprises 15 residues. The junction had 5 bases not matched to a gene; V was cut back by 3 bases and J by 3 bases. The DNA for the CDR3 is TGTGCCAGCAGTTTTATGGGGACAGTCAATCAGCCCCAGCATTTT. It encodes CASSFMGTVNQPQHF.

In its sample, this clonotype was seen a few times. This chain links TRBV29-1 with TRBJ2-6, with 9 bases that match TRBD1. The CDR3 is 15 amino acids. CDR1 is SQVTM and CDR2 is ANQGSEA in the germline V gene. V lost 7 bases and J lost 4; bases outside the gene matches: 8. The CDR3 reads CSAGKGQGGANVLTF. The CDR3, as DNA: TGCAGCGCCGGGAAGGGACAGGGAGGGGCCAACGTCCTGACTTTC.

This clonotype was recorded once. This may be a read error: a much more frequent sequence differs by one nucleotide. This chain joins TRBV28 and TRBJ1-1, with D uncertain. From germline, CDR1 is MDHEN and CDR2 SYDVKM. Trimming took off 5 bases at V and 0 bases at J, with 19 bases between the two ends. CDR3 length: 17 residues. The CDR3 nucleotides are TGTGCCAGCAGTCCACACCCCGGGATCGGGATGAACACTGAAGCTTTCTTT. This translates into CASSPHPGIGMNTEAFF.

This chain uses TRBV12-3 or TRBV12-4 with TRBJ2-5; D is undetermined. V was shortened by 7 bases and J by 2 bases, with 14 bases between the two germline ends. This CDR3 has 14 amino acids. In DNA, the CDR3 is TGTGCCAGCATGTTGGCGTCAGAGCAAGAGACCCAGTACTTC. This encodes CASMLASEQETQYF.

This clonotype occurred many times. The CDR3 here is CASSLSIRGPQETQYF. DNA of the CDR3: TGTGCCAGCAGCTTAAGTATCAGGGGGCCACAAGAGACCCAGTACTTC. V usage is TRBV11-2 and J usage is TRBJ2-5; 8 nucleotides agree with TRBD1. This CDR3 region has 16 residues. CDR1 is SGHAT, CDR2 FQNNGV, per germline. The V and J ends lost 2 bases and 2 bases, in that order; junction bases with no gene match: 7.

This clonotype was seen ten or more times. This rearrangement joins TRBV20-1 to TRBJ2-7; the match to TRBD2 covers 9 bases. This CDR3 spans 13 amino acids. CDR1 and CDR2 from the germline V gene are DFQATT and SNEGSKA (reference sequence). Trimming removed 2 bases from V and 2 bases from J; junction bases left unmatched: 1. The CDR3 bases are TGCAGTGCTAGACAGCGGGGGGCCTACGAGCAGTACTTC. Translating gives CSARQRGAYEQYF.

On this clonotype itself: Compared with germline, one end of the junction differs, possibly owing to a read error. CDR3 in DNA: TGTGCCACCTCCAAGCGGGAGGCCCTCCAAGAGGCCCAGTACTTC. Amino acids: CATSKREALQEAQYF. The rearrangement uses TRBV24-1 and TRBJ2-5, with 9 bases fitting TRBD2. Germline V gene sequence: CDR1 KGHDR, CDR2 SFDVKD. The CDR3 extends over 15 amino acids.

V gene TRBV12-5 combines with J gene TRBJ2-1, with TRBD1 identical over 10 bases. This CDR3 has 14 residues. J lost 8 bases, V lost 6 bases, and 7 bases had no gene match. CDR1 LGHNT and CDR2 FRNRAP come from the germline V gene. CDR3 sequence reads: CASGPGQGWDEQFF. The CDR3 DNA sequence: TGTGCTAGTGGCCCGGGACAGGGGTGGGATGAGCAGTTCTTC.

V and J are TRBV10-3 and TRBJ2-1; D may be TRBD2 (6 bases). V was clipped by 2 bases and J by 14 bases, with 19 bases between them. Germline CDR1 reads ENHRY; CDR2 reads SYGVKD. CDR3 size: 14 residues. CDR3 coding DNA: TGTGCCATCAGTGAGGGGAGGCAGGTTCTCCAAGAGTTCTTC. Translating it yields CAISEGRQVLQEFF.

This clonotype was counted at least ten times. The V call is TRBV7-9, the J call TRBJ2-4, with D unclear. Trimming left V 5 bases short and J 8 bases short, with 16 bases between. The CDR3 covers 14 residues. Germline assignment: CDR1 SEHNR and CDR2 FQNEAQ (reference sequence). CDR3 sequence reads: CASSRPFSGDIQYF. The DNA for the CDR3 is TGTGCCAGCAGCAGGCCCTTCTCGGGTGACATTCAGTACTTC.